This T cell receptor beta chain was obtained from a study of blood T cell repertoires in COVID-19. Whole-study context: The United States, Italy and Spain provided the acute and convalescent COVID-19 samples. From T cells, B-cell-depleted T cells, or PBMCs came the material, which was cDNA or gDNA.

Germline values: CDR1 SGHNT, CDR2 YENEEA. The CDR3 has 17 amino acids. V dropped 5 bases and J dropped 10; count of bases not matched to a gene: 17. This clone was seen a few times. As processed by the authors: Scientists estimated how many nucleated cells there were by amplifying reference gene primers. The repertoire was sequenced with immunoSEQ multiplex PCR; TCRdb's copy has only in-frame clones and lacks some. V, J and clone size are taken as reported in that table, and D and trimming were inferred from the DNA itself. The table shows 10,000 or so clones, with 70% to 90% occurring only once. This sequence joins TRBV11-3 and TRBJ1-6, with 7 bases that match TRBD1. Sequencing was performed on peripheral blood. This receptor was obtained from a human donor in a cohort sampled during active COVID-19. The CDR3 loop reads CASSLGEQTGQASPLHF. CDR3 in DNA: TGTGCCAGCAGCCTAGGGGAACAGACAGGGCAGGCGTCACCCCTCCACTTT.